The 25 T cell receptor beta chains below all came from one sample that was sequenced in a study of blood T cell repertoires in COVID-19 (dated by TCRdb to the early 2020s). Library prep was done by the immunoSEQ multiplex PCR assay. TCRdb carries this immuneACCESS record with in-frame sequences only. Its versions omit some clonotypes, under half of them owing to an unresolved V gene in the studies checked, with the rest unexplained. The sample table contains approximately 260,000 clones; only one count was recorded for about 90% of them. Together, the top ten hold about 2.1% of the sample. Material: peripheral blood. Receptors originate from a woman in her sixties with COVID-19, enrolled during active disease.

The chain recombines TRBV30 with TRBJ1-2, with a tentative D call TRBD1 (6 bases). Trimming removed 1 base at V and 8 bases at J, with 14 bases between. The CDR3 sequence is 13 residues long. Germline V lookup: CDR1 GTSNPN, CDR2 SVGIG (reference sequence). As DNA, the CDR3 is TGTGCCTGGAGTGCTGCAGGGGAAGGGGGCTACACCTTC. The encoded protein is CAWSAAGEGGYTF.

This clone occurred once. The V gene is TRBV19, the J gene TRBJ2-5, with D possibly being TRBD2 (6 bases). This CDR3 spans 13 amino acids. Per germline, CDR1 LNHDA and CDR2 SQIVND (reference sequence). V dropped 2 bases and J dropped 6 bases, with 10 bases sitting between them. For the CDR3, the DNA is TGTGCCAGTAGTATACCGGGGGAAAAGACCCAGTACTTC. Translated: CASSIPGEKTQYF.

V usage is TRBV19 and J usage is TRBJ1-5; D gene ambiguous. Germline V gives CDR1 LNHDA, CDR2 SQIVND (reference sequence). The CDR3 has 15 residues. Trimming removed 1 base at V and 3 bases at J, with 10 bases between. DNA of the CDR3: TGTGCCAGTAGTATAGTAGGCGGATACAATCAGCCCCAGCATTTT. This translates into CASSIVGGYNQPQHF.

CDR3 amino acids: CASSKWGDPSPQHF. The CDR3 nucleotides are TGTGCCAGCAGCAAGTGGGGGGACCCCTCGCCCCAGCATTTT. The chain has TRBV21-1 and TRBJ1-5. TRBV21-1 corresponds to a pseudogene. The CDR3 totals 14 residues.

This clone was detected only once. The chain joins TRBV19 to TRBJ2-2; a possible D gene is TRBD1 (6 bases). V lost 5 bases and J lost 4, with 11 bases in between. CDR1 is LNHDA, CDR2 SQIVND, per germline (reference sequence). This CDR3 contains 14 residues. The CDR3 is CASSAYRVTGELFF. The CDR3 region has the DNA TGTGCCAGTAGTGCCTACAGGGTCACCGGGGAGCTGTTTTTT.

The V and J genes are TRBV20-1 and TRBJ1-2; D is possibly TRBD1 (6 bases). V lost 3 bases and J lost 1, with 12 bases in between. The CDR3 runs 14 residues. From germline, CDR1 is DFQATT and CDR2 SNEGSKA (reference sequence). The CDR3 nucleotides are TGCAGTGCTAGTATGGGCAGGGGTAACTATGGCTACACCTTC. Translating gives CSASMGRGNYGYTF.

The V and J genes are TRBV5-4 and TRBJ1-2, with a possible D match to TRBD1 (5 bases). Germline loops: CDR1 SGHNT, CDR2 YYREEE (reference sequence). Trimming pared 5 bases from V and 8 bases from J, leaving 19 bases between. CDR3 size: 14 residues. The CDR3 nucleotides are TGTGCCAGCAGTCCTTCCGGGGGGAGCTCCGGCTACACCTTC. This sequence encodes CASSPSGGSSGYTF.

V and J are TRBV9 and TRBJ1-1, with TRBD1 as a possible D gene (6 bases). The CDR3 totals 14 residues. Germline CDR1 is SGDLS and CDR2 is YYNGEE. The V gene lost 4 bases and the J gene lost 0 bases, with 10 bases spanning the gap. CDR3 in DNA: TGTGCCAGCAGCCCCGGACAGATGAACACTGAAGCTTTCTTT. Its protein product is CASSPGQMNTEAFF.

In this sample, this clone turned up once. V and J are TRBV28 and TRBJ2-5; D gene unclear. V was clipped by 4 bases and J by 2 bases, with 8 bases between them. Germline CDR1 and CDR2: MDHEN and SYDVKM. This CDR3 is built from 13 residues. The CDR3 sequence is CASSSPLQETQYF. The CDR3 DNA is TGTGCCAGCAGTTCGCCACTACAAGAGACCCAGTACTTC.

The rearrangement links TRBV7-9 to TRBJ2-1; D not resolved. CDR3 size: 16 residues. Germline V gene lookup returns CDR1 SEHNR and CDR2 FQNEAQ (reference sequence). V dropped 4 bases and J dropped 8 bases, with 21 bases sitting between them. CDR3 protein: CASSSTRSAFIHEQFF. For the CDR3, the DNA is TGTGCCAGCAGCTCCACCAGATCAGCGTTCATCCATGAGCAGTTCTTC.

The genes are TRBV7-3 and TRBJ1-1, with 9 nucleotides matching TRBD1. The trim removed 4 bases at V and 5 bases at J, leaving 8 bases unmatched. CDR1 is SGHTA, CDR2 FQGTGA, per germline. The CDR3 has 15 residues. CDR3 coding DNA: TGTGCCAGCAGCTCCGGACAGGGGATTGGTACTGAAGCTTTCTTT. Its protein product is CASSSGQGIGTEAFF.

This chain links TRBV2 with TRBJ1-1; no clear D. The germline V gene has CDR1 SNHLY and CDR2 FYNNEI. The V and J ends lost 7 bases and 4 bases respectively, with 13 bases between them. The CDR3 covers 13 residues. CDR3 nucleotides: TGTGCCAGCACCGAGGGTGGATCCACTGAAGCTTTCTTT. Translating gives CASTEGGSTEAFF.

Only one count was recorded for this clone. The CDR3: CASSPPGGNIAKNIQYF. The CDR3, as DNA: TGTGCCAGCTCACCACCGGGGGGAAACATAGCCAAAAACATTCAGTACTTC. The chain couples TRBV18 to TRBJ2-4; D is possibly TRBD2 (6 bases). Trimming removed 0 bases from V and 0 bases from J, with 12 bases in between. CDR3 length: 17 residues. In germline, CDR1 is KGHSH, CDR2 LQKENI.

This rearrangement joins TRBV6-1 to TRBJ1-2; D is ambiguous. Germline V gene data show CDR1 as MNHNS and CDR2 as SASEGT. The CDR3 runs 14 residues. Between the trimmed V and J ends, which lost 0 bases and 4 bases, there was a span of 9 bases. The chain's CDR3 is CASSEASGSYGYTF. The CDR3 nucleotides read TGTGCCAGCAGTGAAGCTTCTGGCAGCTATGGCTACACCTTC.

The chain has TRBV6-5 and TRBJ1-2; 7 positions agree with TRBD1. The CDR3 runs to 10 residues. V dropped 4 bases and J dropped 11; count of bases not matched to a gene: 1. Germline CDR1 MNHEY, CDR2 SVGAGI. In DNA form, the CDR3 reads TGTGCCAGCAGTTCAGGGGGTTACACCTTC. Its translation is CASSSGGYTF.

The rearrangement joins TRBV7-3 to TRBJ1-6; D remains unclear. This CDR3 comprises 14 residues. V was trimmed by 2 bases and J by 5 bases, leaving 7 bases between them. The germline CDR1 and CDR2 sequences are SGHTA and FQGTGA. As DNA, the CDR3 is TGTGCCAGCAGCTTACGGCGGAATAATTCACCCCTCCACTTT. Translated: CASSLRRNNSPLHF.

The chain links TRBV19 to TRBJ1-2; D is possibly TRBD1 (5 bases). The germline V gene has CDR1 LNHDA and CDR2 SQIVND (reference sequence). V was trimmed by 5 bases and J by 1 base, leaving 11 bases between them. CDR3 size: 14 residues. CDR3 amino acids: CASSHQGGNYGYTF. In DNA, the CDR3 is TGTGCCAGTAGTCACCAGGGCGGTAACTATGGCTACACCTTC.

This chain uses TRBV19 with TRBJ1-2; D uncertain. Germline CDR1 is LNHDA and CDR2 is SQIVND (reference sequence). Between the trimmed V and J ends, which lost 7 bases and 7 bases, there was a span of 10 bases. CDR3 size: 11 residues. CDR3 DNA: TGTGCCAGTAATGTAGGGAGTGGCTACACCTTC. Translation: CASNVGSGYTF.

The chain uses TRBV21-1 and TRBJ1-4. TRBV21-1 is flagged as a pseudogene. The CDR3 sequence is 15 residues long. The CDR3 sequence: CASSKRGEIREKLFF. CDR3 DNA: TGTGCCAGCAGCAAACGGGGGGAAATACGTGAAAAACTGTTTTTT.

The chain is built from TRBV7-2 and TRBJ1-2; unclear D gene. Trimming removed 0 bases from V and 6 bases from J, with 14 bases in between. The CDR3 is made up of 15 amino acids. Germline loops: CDR1 SGHTA, CDR2 FQGNSA. The DNA for the CDR3 is TGTGCCAGCAGCTTAGCGAGAATATCCATGGATGGCTACACCTTC. Its protein product is CASSLARISMDGYTF. Complete variable domain (other parts from reference TRBV7-2 and TRBJ1-2): GAGVSQSPSNKVTEKGKDVELRCDPISGHTALYWYRQSLGQGLEFLIYFQGNSAPDKSGLPSDRFSAERTGGSVSTLTIQRTQQEDSAVYLCASSLARISMDGYTFGSGTRLTVV.

The V gene is TRBV4-2, the J gene TRBJ2-5; TRBD2 matches at 11 bases. The trim removed 1 base at V and 3 bases at J, leaving 4 bases unmatched. Germline values: CDR1 LGHNA, CDR2 YNFKEQ. The CDR3 spans 16 residues. The CDR3 loop is CASSQVGLADKETQYF. The CDR3, as DNA: TGTGCCAGCAGCCAAGTGGGACTAGCGGATAAAGAGACCCAGTACTTC.

This clone was seen more than once but under ten times. The genes are TRBV6-1 and TRBJ1-1, with D maybe TRBD1 (5 bases). Germline lookup yields CDR1 MNHNS and CDR2 SASEGT. The V gene lost 0 bases and the J gene lost 6 bases, with 11 bases spanning the gap. CDR3 size: 14 residues. Written as DNA, the CDR3 is TGTGCCAGCAGTGAAGCGACAGAAAGGGCTGAAGCTTTCTTT. It specifies CASSEATERAEAFF.

The chain links TRBV7-9 to TRBJ1-1; 8 bases are shared with TRBD1. Trimming cost V 3 bases and J 4 bases; bases outside gene matches: 7. There are 15 residues in the CDR3. The germline gives CDR1 SEHNR, CDR2 FQNEAQ (reference sequence). The CDR3 region has the DNA TGTGCCAGCAGCTTCGACCTTACAGGGGGCACTGAAGCTTTCTTT. This codes for CASSFDLTGGTEAFF.

This chain uses TRBV19 with TRBJ1-1; 9 bases agree with TRBD1. With 6 bases clipped from V and 3 bases from J, the junction kept 5 bases outside the gene matches. From germline, CDR1 is LNHDA and CDR2 SQIVND (reference sequence). The CDR3 is made up of 14 amino acids. DNA of the CDR3: TGTGCCAGTAGAAACAGGGACAGGGACACTGAAGCTTTCTTT. Its protein is CASRNRDRDTEAFF.

The chain recombines TRBV5-1 with TRBJ2-7; TRBD2 agrees at 14 bases. The CDR3 runs to 15 residues. The J segment lost 3 bases and the V segment lost 4 bases, leaving 3 bases of the junction unmatched. CDR1 and CDR2 from the germline V gene are SGHRS and YFSETQ. Here the CDR3 reads CASSVGTSGGYEQYF. In DNA, the CDR3 is TGCGCCAGCAGCGTCGGGACTAGCGGGGGCTACGAGCAGTACTTC.